The clone carrying this TCR beta chain showed up just a few times. Its antigen remains unknown. TCRdb reprocessed the RT-PCR reads with MiXCR, giving one entry per CDR3 protein. The data hold 500,000 to 550,000 distinct CDR3 sequences, with approximately 7.7% observed a single time. The sample comes from a study of response to subunit inactivated influenza vaccine. V trimming: 4 bases; J trimming: 1 base; junction bases outside the gene matches: 7. The CDR3 runs to 15 residues. The germline CDR1 and CDR2 sequences are SGHRS and YFSETQ. Study-wide results and caveats: The authors put forward the suggestion that each seasonal influenza vaccination may bring in only a limited number of new T cells.

The chain links TRBV5-1 to TRBJ2-7, with 8 bases fitting TRBD2. Sequences were derived from PBMCs from blood, sampled approximately 25 months after vaccination. This clonotype was obtained from a man aged 50 to 69 who received an inactivated influenza vaccine. CDR3 protein: CASSRATSGSYEQYF. The CDR3 bases are TGCGCCAGCAGCAGGGCCACTAGCGGATCCTACGAGCAGTACTTC.